The 32 T cell receptor beta chains reported below all come from one sample, sequenced in a study of T-cell memory formation after mild COVID-19. TCRdb re-called the 5' RACE reads with MiXCR, one entry per CDR3 protein. The sample records about 270,000 distinct CDR3 sequences, around 15% being singletons. Sequenced sample: PBMCs or a T cell subset sorted from them (not recorded which). Every receptor here comes from a man younger than 35 who had mild COVID-19 (a few samples of this study predate the infection). Cell type and time point are not known.

This chain links TRBV20-1 with TRBJ1-1; TRBD1 aligns across 7 bases. The CDR3 length is 13 residues. Germline V gene data show CDR1 as DFQATT and CDR2 as SNEGSKA (reference sequence). The ends lost 4 bases at V and 5 bases at J; junction bases unmatched: 7. The CDR3, as DNA: TGCAGTGCTACCTACAGGGGTGATACTGAAGCTTTCTTT. Translated, it gives CSATYRGDTEAFF.

The chain is built from TRBV13 and TRBJ2-7; D perhaps matches TRBD2 (5 bases). Germline CDR1 reads PRHDT; CDR2 reads FYEKMQ (reference sequence). Trimming left V 5 bases short and J 7 bases short, with 15 bases between. The CDR3 spans 13 residues. The chain's CDR3 is CASSPPTRIEQYF. The CDR3 DNA follows: TGTGCCAGCAGCCCACCAACTAGGATAGAGCAGTACTTC.

The genes are TRBV15 and TRBJ1-5; D ambiguous. The germline gives CDR1 LNHNV, CDR2 YYDKDF (reference sequence). Trimming stripped 5 bases from V and 4 bases from J, with 9 bases between. The CDR3 has 13 amino acids. The CDR3 reads CATSPHLNQPQHF. The CDR3 DNA is TGTGCCACCAGCCCGCATTTAAATCAGCCCCAGCATTTT.

The sample holds a few counts of this clonotype. The V and J genes are TRBV12-3 or TRBV12-4 and TRBJ1-5; D is ambiguous. The CDR3 runs to 15 residues. The ends were cut back, 7 bases at V and 2 bases at J, with 15 bases in the middle. The CDR3 loop is CASKLDVSGNQPQHF. The DNA for the CDR3 is TGTGCCAGCAAATTGGACGTTTCGGGCAATCAGCCCCAGCATTTT.

This clonotype was seen repeatedly, ten times or more. This chain joins TRBV29-1 and TRBJ2-7; unclear D gene. Trimming left V 5 bases short and J 0 bases short, with 11 bases between. The CDR3 has 13 amino acids. Germline V CDR1 and CDR2: SQVTM, ANQGSEA. The CDR3 DNA reads TGCAGCGTTCGACGGATTAGCTCCTACGAGCAGTACTTC. Its protein is CSVRRISSYEQYF.

Only a few counts were recorded for this clonotype. The V call is TRBV2, the J call TRBJ2-2; D unclear. CDR1 and CDR2 from the germline V gene are SNHLY and FYNNEI. V gave up 4 bases and J gave up 6 bases, with 9 bases separating them. The CDR3 is made up of 13 amino acids. This CDR3 is CASSAFWAGELFF. The DNA of the CDR3 is TGTGCCAGCAGTGCATTCTGGGCCGGGGAGCTGTTTTTT.

J is TRBJ1-3 and V is TRBV5-1, with 10 bases that match TRBD1. V shed 4 bases, J shed 0 bases, and the junction held 10 bases outside the gene matches. In germline, CDR1 is SGHRS, CDR2 YFSETQ. The CDR3 runs 18 residues. The CDR3 DNA reads as TGCGCCAGCAGCCCATGGACAGGGGGTGGTGGCTCTGGAAACACCATATATTTT. As protein: CASSPWTGGGGSGNTIYF.

This clonotype showed up many times. The chain links TRBV4-2 to TRBJ2-3; tentatively, D is TRBD2 (6 bases). The CDR3 sequence is 16 residues long. Trimming took 0 bases from V and 7 from J, leaving 17 bases between them. CDR1 is LGHNA and CDR2 is YNFKEQ in the germline V gene. The CDR3 DNA reads TGTGCCAGCAGCCAAGACGGGTTAATGGGGGGAAATACGCAGTATTTT. The encoded protein is CASSQDGLMGGNTQYF.

This chain joins TRBV6-1 and TRBJ1-1, with D unresolved. Germline values: CDR1 MNHNS, CDR2 SASEGT. V dropped 2 bases and J dropped 8 bases, with 6 bases sitting between them. The CDR3 covers 11 residues. CDR3 amino acids: CASSELVEAFF. CDR3 coding DNA: TGTGCCAGCAGTGAATTAGTAGAAGCTTTCTTT.

This sequence joins TRBV10-3 and TRBJ2-3, with 7 bases identical to TRBD1. Germline CDR1 reads ENHRY; CDR2 reads SYGVKD. V shed 3 bases, J shed 0 bases, and the junction held 6 bases outside the gene matches. The CDR3 has 16 amino acids. CDR3 sequence reads: CAISEPGQPSTDTQYF. The CDR3, as DNA: TGTGCCATCAGTGAACCGGGACAGCCTAGCACAGATACGCAGTATTTT.

This rearrangement joins TRBV9 to TRBJ2-1, with 7 bases identical to TRBD1. The germline V gene encodes CDR1 SGDLS and CDR2 YYNGEE. The V gene end was trimmed by 5 bases and the J gene end by 7 bases; junction bases not matched to a gene: 15. The CDR3 is 16 amino acids. The CDR3 DNA reads TGTGCCAGCAGTGAACGAGGGGGCCTAGTTTTAAATGAGCAGTTCTTC. Protein: CASSERGGLVLNEQFF.

The genes are TRBV6-2 or TRBV6-3 and TRBJ2-5; no reliable D call. The V and J ends lost 10 bases and 3 bases respectively, with 9 bases between them. The V gene's germline CDR1 is MNHEY and CDR2 SVGEGT. This CDR3 has 11 amino acids. As DNA, the CDR3 is TGTGCCACGGCCCGGGAAGAGACCCAGTACTTC. Its protein product is CATAREETQYF.

The chain links TRBV4-1 to TRBJ2-3; the match to TRBD1 covers 7 bases. The CDR3 is 17 amino acids. Germline CDR1 is MGHRA and CDR2 is YSYEKL. Trimming took 3 bases from V and 2 from J; bases not matched to a gene: 11. The CDR3 nucleotides are TGCGCCAGCAGCCATTTGGACAGGCATCTCCCCACAGATACGCAGTATTTT. It codes for CASSHLDRHLPTDTQYF.

This sequence joins TRBV9 and TRBJ1-4; D uncertain. V was clipped by 4 bases and J by 0 bases, with 13 bases between them. The CDR3 is 16 amino acids. Per the germline V gene, CDR1 is SGDLS and CDR2 is YYNGEE. The CDR3 DNA follows: TGTGCCAGCAGCCACGAGGGTAGTGCAACTAATGAAAAACTGTTTTTT. Amino acids: CASSHEGSATNEKLFF.

V and J are TRBV6-2 or TRBV6-3 and TRBJ2-5; 10 nucleotides agree with TRBD2. Trimming removed 2 bases from V and 2 bases from J; junction bases left unmatched: 2. Germline values: CDR1 MNHEY, CDR2 SVGEGT. The CDR3 is 15 amino acids. The CDR3 DNA is TGTGCCAGCAGTTACCTGACTAGCGGGCAAGAGACCCAGTACTTC. Residues: CASSYLTSGQETQYF.

This chain uses TRBV4-1 with TRBJ2-2; D uncertain. The germline V and J ends were trimmed by 1 base and 4 bases, with 1 base remaining between them. Germline CDR1 and CDR2: MGHRA and YSYEKL. The CDR3 covers 12 residues. DNA of the CDR3: TGCGCCAGCAGCCAAGTCACCGGGGAGCTGTTTTTT. This translates into CASSQVTGELFF.

The chain carries TRBV12-3 or TRBV12-4 and TRBJ1-6; unclear D gene. This CDR3 is built from 13 residues. Between the trimmed V and J ends, which lost 3 bases and 8 bases, there was a span of 8 bases. The CDR3 DNA reads as TGTGCCAGCAGTTTTCTGTCTTATTCACCCCTCCACTTT. Translated, it gives CASSFLSYSPLHF.

This clonotype was observed many times. This chain links TRBV24-1 with TRBJ1-5, with TRBD1 matching over 9 bases. Looked up from germline, CDR1 is KGHDR and CDR2 is SFDVKD. V was pared by 7 bases and J by 11 bases, with 11 bases of the junction left unmatched. The CDR3 runs 14 residues. This CDR3 reads CATSHRDREGTQHF. DNA of the CDR3: TGTGCCACCAGCCACCGGGACAGGGAGGGAACCCAGCATTTT.

This clonotype showed up just a few times. The rearrangement joins TRBV5-5 to TRBJ2-5; D perhaps matches TRBD1 (6 bases). V lost 7 bases and J lost 4, with 20 bases in between. CDR1 is SGHKS, CDR2 YYEKEE, per germline (reference sequence). The CDR3 sequence is 15 residues long. Here the CDR3 DNA reads TGTGCCAGCGGGGGCCGGGCGTCCGGAGGAGAGACCCAGTACTTC. Protein product: CASGGRASGGETQYF.

This clonotype appeared a few times. This chain joins TRBV6-5 and TRBJ2-7, with D possibly TRBD1 on 6 matching bases. V was shortened by 0 bases and J by 3 bases, with 12 bases between the two germline ends. The length of the CDR3 is 15 residues. The V gene's germline CDR1 is MNHEY and CDR2 SVGAGI. In DNA, the CDR3 is TGTGCCAGCAGTTACTCACCCGGACAGTTCTACGAGCAGTACGTC. Translating it yields CASSYSPGQFYEQYV.

The gene calls are TRBV6-2 or TRBV6-3 and TRBJ2-7, with D maybe TRBD2 (5 bases). The CDR3 has 16 amino acids. Per the germline V gene, CDR1 is MNHEY and CDR2 is SVGEGT. Trimming removed 0 bases at V and 1 base at J, with 13 bases between. This CDR3 reads CASSYSGGRVSYEQYF. The CDR3 DNA reads TGTGCCAGCAGTTACTCAGGAGGCCGCGTGTCCTACGAGCAGTACTTC.

The CDR3 bases are TGTGCCAGCAGCAACCGGGACACACTAGCCAAAAACATTCAGTACTTC. Its translation is CASSNRDTLAKNIQYF. The rearrangement joins TRBV7-8 to TRBJ2-4, with D maybe TRBD1 (6 bases). Per germline, CDR1 SGHVS and CDR2 FQNEAQ. The CDR3 loop spans 16 amino acids. V lost 5 bases, J lost 0 bases, and 14 bases lay in between.

The chain couples TRBV18 to TRBJ2-7, with D possibly TRBD1 on 5 matching bases. CDR1 is KGHSH, CDR2 LQKENI, per germline. Trimming took off 6 bases at V and 3 bases at J, with 12 bases between the two ends. The CDR3 runs 13 residues. This CDR3 is CASSGLAIYEQYV. The CDR3 DNA follows: TGTGCCAGCTCGGGGCTGGCCATCTACGAGCAGTACGTC.

The J gene is TRBJ1-5, the V gene TRBV28, with D uncertain. Trimming took off 1 base at V and 3 bases at J, with 10 bases between the two ends. Germline CDR1 reads MDHEN; CDR2 reads SYDVKM. This CDR3 has 15 amino acids. In nucleotides, the CDR3 is TGTGCCAGCAGTTTATACAAAGGTGTCAATCAGCCCCAGCATTTT. It encodes CASSLYKGVNQPQHF.

In its sample, this clonotype was seen a few times. The rearrangement joins TRBV7-9 to TRBJ2-1; maybe TRBD2 (5 bases). Per germline, CDR1 SEHNR and CDR2 FQNEAQ (reference sequence). This CDR3 comprises 16 residues. Trimming left V 5 bases short and J 2 bases short, with 16 bases between. In DNA form, the CDR3 reads TGTGCCAGCAGCCCCCCTAGGAGCGGAGCCTACAATGAGCAGTTCTTC. Translated: CASSPPRSGAYNEQFF.

The sample holds a few counts of this clonotype. J is TRBJ2-2 and V is TRBV24-1; a possible D gene is TRBD2 (6 bases). Deletions cut 5 bases from V and 5 bases from J, with 8 bases between. The CDR3 length is 13 residues. Germline assignment: CDR1 KGHDR and CDR2 SFDVKD. The DNA for the CDR3 is TGTGCCACCAGTGCGGGGGTTACCGGGGAGCTGTTTTTT. Protein product: CATSAGVTGELFF.

This clonotype was observed a few times. The rearrangement joins TRBV5-4 to TRBJ1-2, with 10 bases lining up with TRBD1. The junction had 2 bases not matched to a gene; V was cut back by 4 bases and J by 2 bases. This CDR3 is built from 14 residues. Per germline, CDR1 SGHNT and CDR2 YYREEE (reference sequence). CDR3 nucleotides: TGTGCCAGCAGCCAGGGACAGGGGAACTATGGCTACACCTTC. This codes for CASSQGQGNYGYTF.

The table lists this clonotype with a few counts. The chain is built from TRBV6-2 or TRBV6-3 and TRBJ2-7; 7 bases are a match to TRBD2. The germline gives CDR1 MNHEY, CDR2 SVGEGT. With 5 bases clipped from V and 5 bases from J, the junction kept 3 bases outside the gene matches. CDR3 size: 12 residues. CDR3 amino acids: CASSAGGNEQYF. CDR3 nucleotide sequence: TGTGCCAGCAGTGCCGGGGGGAACGAGCAGTACTTC.

The V call is TRBV7-9, the J call TRBJ2-7; D is perhaps TRBD1 (6 bases). Trimming cost V 5 bases and J 0 bases, with 14 bases left between them. Germline V CDR1 and CDR2: SEHNR, FQNEAQ (reference sequence). The CDR3 loop spans 15 amino acids. The CDR3 reads CASSLGQRVSYEQYF. CDR3 coding DNA: TGTGCCAGCAGCCTCGGACAGCGCGTCTCCTACGAGCAGTACTTC.

The J gene is TRBJ1-1, the V gene TRBV5-6; TRBD1 is a possible D gene (5 bases). Per germline, CDR1 SGHDT and CDR2 YYEEEE. The germline V and J ends were trimmed by 4 bases and 12 bases, with 19 bases remaining between them. The CDR3 is 13 residues long. The CDR3 DNA sequence: TGTGCCAGCAGCCCCCAACCGGGACGAGGAACTTTCTTT. The encoded protein is CASSPQPGRGTFF.

The V call is TRBV4-1, the J call TRBJ1-1; weak D call: TRBD1 (5 bases). Germline lookup yields CDR1 MGHRA and CDR2 YSYEKL. The CDR3 is 15 amino acids. Trimming removed 5 bases from V and 3 bases from J, with 16 bases in between. The CDR3 sequence is CASSRGPAGDTEAFF. In DNA form, the CDR3 reads TGCGCCAGCAGCAGAGGGCCCGCGGGGGACACTGAAGCTTTCTTT.

At least ten counts were recorded for this clonotype. The rearrangement joins TRBV7-2 to TRBJ2-6; the D is unclear. V was trimmed by 0 bases and J by 3 bases, leaving 0 bases between them. The CDR3 has 13 amino acids. Germline loops: CDR1 SGHTA, CDR2 FQGNSA. CDR3 sequence: CASSLAGANVLTF. The DNA for the CDR3 is TGTGCCAGCAGCTTAGCTGGGGCCAACGTCCTGACTTTC.